Below are 17 T cell receptor beta chains sequenced from a single sample in a study of blood T cell repertoires in COVID-19. Clones were read by immunoSEQ multiplex PCR, and TCRdb kept only the in-frame ones, dropping some. This table has about 88,000 clones, over 75% appearing once. Sequenced input: peripheral blood. These receptors were collected from a woman older than 75 with acute or convalescent COVID-19.

This clone was seen a single time. The chain combines TRBV28 with TRBJ2-2; a weak D match, TRBD2 (7 bases). Trimming took off 8 bases at V and 3 bases at J, with 13 bases between the two ends. Germline assignment: CDR1 MDHEN and CDR2 SYDVKM. The CDR3 extends over 14 amino acids. CDR3 protein: CASRGAGDTGELFF. DNA for the CDR3: TGTGCCAGCCGGGGGGCCGGGGACACCGGGGAGCTGTTTTTT.

This chain uses TRBV5-1 with TRBJ1-4; D perhaps matches TRBD1 (5 bases). V dropped 0 bases and J dropped 8 bases, with 29 bases sitting between them. The CDR3 is 20 residues long. The germline V gene encodes CDR1 SGHRS and CDR2 YFSETQ. The chain's CDR3 is CASSLVRGRTAGQGGEKLFF. DNA for the CDR3: TGCGCCAGCAGCTTGGTAAGGGGACGGACCGCCGGCCAGGGAGGGGAAAAACTGTTTTTT.

J is TRBJ2-7 and V is TRBV5-5; D remains unclear. The germline V gene has CDR1 SGHKS and CDR2 YYEKEE (reference sequence). V lost 6 bases and J 5 bases, leaving 21 bases between the germline ends. The CDR3 has 15 amino acids. The chain's CDR3 is CASNSKEKSYHEQYF. The CDR3 DNA reads TGTGCCAGCAACTCAAAAGAAAAGTCCTACCACGAGCAGTACTTC.

The chain recombines TRBV7-9 with TRBJ1-5; 7 bases agree with TRBD1. V shed 4 bases and J 5 bases; nucleotides not matched to a gene: 11. CDR3 length: 16 amino acids. CDR1 is SEHNR and CDR2 is FQNEAQ in the germline V gene (reference sequence). The CDR3 nucleotides are TGTGCCAGCAGCTATTCCGGGACAGAGATTTATCAGCCCCAGCATTTT. Encoded protein: CASSYSGTEIYQPQHF.

The V gene is TRBV5-3, the J gene TRBJ1-6; TRBD1 is a possible D gene (6 bases). TRBV5-3 is an ORF, with its function uncertain. This CDR3 has 12 amino acids. V was trimmed by 7 bases and J by 5 bases, leaving 7 bases between them. CDR3 in amino acids: CARQGNNSPLHF. The CDR3 bases are TGTGCCAGACAGGGGAATAATTCACCCCTCCACTTT.

The rearrangement uses TRBV4-3 and TRBJ1-1; no definite D call. This CDR3 contains 15 residues. The germline CDR1 and CDR2 sequences are LGHNA and YSLEER. V lost 0 bases and J 0 bases, leaving 8 bases between the germline ends. The CDR3 DNA reads TGCGCCAGCAGCCAAGAAGAGGGTTTGAACACTGAAGCTTTCTTT. Its protein is CASSQEEGLNTEAFF.

The chain has TRBV5-4 and TRBJ2-2, with 8 bases lining up with TRBD2. Germline lookup yields CDR1 SGHNT and CDR2 YYREEE (reference sequence). Germline trimming cut 0 bases from V and 1 base from J; bases unmatched to any gene: 2. This CDR3 spans 16 amino acids. In DNA, the CDR3 is TGTGCCAGCAGCTTGGAGGCGGGAGGGAACACCGGGGAGCTGTTTTTT. This sequence encodes CASSLEAGGNTGELFF.

In nucleotides, the CDR3 is TGTGCCAGCAGCTTAGCTCGGCGGGGTGAAGCTTTCTTT. This sequence encodes CASSLARRGEAFF. The rearrangement joins TRBV7-9 to TRBJ1-1; D ambiguous. Germline V gene sequence: CDR1 SEHNR, CDR2 FQNEAQ (reference sequence). The V end lost 0 bases, the J end lost 7 bases, and 9 bases lay between the germline ends. The CDR3 covers 13 residues.

The rearrangement links TRBV18 to TRBJ1-1, with D possibly being TRBD1 (6 bases). Germline V lookup: CDR1 KGHSH, CDR2 LQKENI. This CDR3 contains 16 residues. The germline V and J ends were trimmed by 1 base and 5 bases, with 17 bases remaining between them. For the CDR3, the DNA is TGTGCCAGCTCACCACTGGAGTTAGAACAGGGTACTGAAGCTTTCTTT. Its protein is CASSPLELEQGTEAFF.

The CDR3 nucleotides read TGCGCCAGCAGCCAACTCTCCGGCGGCTCTGGGGCCAACGTCCTGACTTTC. Protein product: CASSQLSGGSGANVLTF. The rearrangement uses TRBV4-3 and TRBJ2-6, with D unresolved. V lost 2 bases and J lost 0, with 11 bases in between. The germline V gene has CDR1 LGHNA and CDR2 YSLEER. The CDR3 runs 17 residues.

This clone was detected once. V usage is TRBV7-2 and J usage is TRBJ2-7; 11 bases are a match to TRBD1. Germline V gene sequence: CDR1 SGHTA, CDR2 FQGNSA. V gave up 3 bases and J gave up 7 bases; unmatched junction bases: 2. The CDR3 is 13 residues long. For the CDR3, the DNA is TGTGCCAGCAGCTTCGGGACAGGGGGTGAGCAGTACTTC. Its protein product is CASSFGTGGEQYF.

The chain carries TRBV28 and TRBJ1-2, with no clear D. The CDR3 covers 12 residues. The V gene lost 5 bases and the J gene lost 10 bases, with 14 bases spanning the gap. CDR1 and CDR2 (germline): MDHEN, SYDVKM. CDR3: CASSPLGRDYTF. The CDR3 nucleotides are TGTGCCAGCAGTCCGTTAGGGAGGGACTACACCTTC.

This clone was detected only once. The chain uses TRBV12-5 and TRBJ1-6; the D is unclear. Trimming took 2 bases from V and 4 from J, leaving 9 bases between them. Germline V CDR1 and CDR2: LGHNT, FRNRAP. The CDR3 covers 15 residues. The CDR3 coding sequence is TGTGCTAGTGGTTTGACCCGGGAATATAATTCACCCCTCCACTTT. Translating gives CASGLTREYNSPLHF.

V and J are TRBV24-1 and TRBJ1-6, with TRBD1 matching 7 bases. V was pared by 1 base and J by 7 bases, with 21 bases of the junction left unmatched. The CDR3 is made up of 21 amino acids. CDR1 is KGHDR and CDR2 is SFDVKD in the germline V gene. The CDR3 is CATSDFRAGTVGLPRNSPLHF. In nucleotides, the CDR3 is TGTGCCACCAGTGATTTTAGGGCCGGGACAGTCGGCCTTCCGAGGAATTCACCCCTCCACTTT.

The chain recombines TRBV9 with TRBJ2-5, with 8 bases matching TRBD2. CDR1 is SGDLS and CDR2 is YYNGEE in the germline V gene. The CDR3 loop spans 13 amino acids. Trimming removed 3 bases from V and 4 bases from J; junction bases left unmatched: 2. CDR3 loop: CASSGLASETQYF. CDR3 sequence (DNA): TGTGCCAGCAGCGGACTAGCGTCAGAGACCCAGTACTTC.

The V and J genes are TRBV12-3 or TRBV12-4 and TRBJ1-2; weak D call: TRBD1 (5 bases). Deletions cut 5 bases from V and 5 bases from J, with 6 bases between. There are 11 residues in the CDR3. In DNA, the CDR3 is TGTGCCAGCAGTGCAGGGTATGGCTACACCTTC. Amino acids: CASSAGYGYTF.

The genes are TRBV28 and TRBJ2-5; D perhaps matches TRBD2 (7 bases). The V and J ends lost 8 bases and 4 bases respectively, with 17 bases between them. The CDR3 has 14 amino acids. Germline values: CDR1 MDHEN, CDR2 SYDVKM. The CDR3 is CASVYREGAETQYF. The CDR3 region has the DNA TGTGCCAGCGTCTACAGGGAGGGTGCAGAGACCCAGTACTTC.